The 30 T cell receptor beta chains in this list originate from one sample, sequenced in a study of T cells in Graves' hyperthyroidism and ophthalmopathy. Regions amplified from RNA transcripts were the TCR beta CDR3 regions. A first-round RT-PCR of the TCR CDR3 used the HTBI primer set. TCRdb independently ran MiXCR on the multiplex PCR reads; one entry per CDR3 protein. The sample lists around 610,000 distinct CDR3 sequences, about 15% occurring once. Sequenced input: blood. The receptors were gathered from a woman aged 40-49 years with Graves' ophthalmopathy.

The rearrangement uses TRBV12-3 or TRBV12-4 and TRBJ2-7, with 12 bases that match TRBD2. This CDR3 is built from 16 residues. With V trimmed by 6 bases and J by 1 base, 7 bases remained unmatched. CDR3 amino acids: CASSRWTSGDSYEQYF. Here the CDR3 DNA reads TGTGCCAGCAGCCGTTGGACTAGCGGGGATTCCTACGAGCAGTACTTC.

This clonotype was recorded many times. CDR3 bases: TGTGCCAGCAGCTTAACTCCAACTAGCGGGGGTCAAGAGACCCAGTACTTC. This gives the protein CASSLTPTSGGQETQYF. The V and J genes are TRBV7-3 and TRBJ2-5; 11 bases align to TRBD2. This CDR3 contains 17 residues. Trimming at V came to 0 bases and at J to 2 bases, leaving 5 bases not matched to a gene. CDR1 SGHTA and CDR2 FQGTGA come from the germline V gene.

This clonotype was picked up one time. This chain's CDR3 is CAISDTGVHNNYGYTF. As DNA, the CDR3 is TGTGCCATCAGTGATACAGGGGTACATAATAACTATGGCTACACCTTC. The chain couples TRBV10-3 to TRBJ1-2, with 7 bases identical to TRBD1. Germline V gene lookup returns CDR1 ENHRY and CDR2 SYGVKD. The CDR3 sequence is 16 residues long. The ends lost 3 bases at V and 1 base at J; junction bases unmatched: 8.

This clonotype appeared many times. The chain employs TRBV28 and TRBJ2-5, with 10 bases lining up with TRBD1. Trimming removed 5 bases from V and 6 bases from J; junction bases left unmatched: 9. Germline-derived CDR1 and CDR2 are MDHEN and SYDVKM. This CDR3 has 15 residues. CDR3 residues: CASSTWDRGSQTQYF. The CDR3, as DNA: TGTGCCAGCAGTACCTGGGACAGGGGTAGCCAGACCCAGTACTTC. Combining the CDR3 with reference TRBV28 and TRBJ2-5 gives the whole variable domain DVKVTQSSRYLVKRTGEKVFLECVQDMDHENMFWYRQDPGLGLRLIYFSYDVKMKEKGDIPEGYSVSREKKERFSLILESASTNQTSMYLCASSTWDRGSQTQYFGPGTRLLVL.

The chain joins TRBV30 to TRBJ2-7; weak D call: TRBD2 (5 bases). Germline CDR1 reads GTSNPN; CDR2 reads SVGIG (reference sequence). Trimming shortened V by 0 bases and J by 6 bases, and 12 bases separated the two germline ends. The length of the CDR3 is 13 residues. The CDR3 reads CAWSVEVPGEQYF. DNA for the CDR3: TGTGCCTGGAGTGTGGAGGTCCCGGGCGAGCAGTACTTC.

This clonotype was detected many times. V usage is TRBV25-1 and J usage is TRBJ1-5; TRBD1 might be the D (5 bases). This CDR3 has 17 residues. The V gene's germline CDR1 is MGHDK and CDR2 SYGVNS. V lost 9 bases and J 0 bases, leaving 21 bases between the germline ends. CDR3 residues: CASTRQFGGHSNQPQHF. The DNA of the CDR3 is TGTGCCAGTACCCGACAGTTCGGCGGGCATAGCAATCAGCCCCAGCATTTT.

In this sample, this clonotype turned up many times. The gene calls are TRBV29-1 and TRBJ1-5; 8 bases are a match to TRBD1. V shed 6 bases, J shed 1 base, and the junction held 2 bases outside the gene matches. Germline V gene lookup returns CDR1 SQVTM and CDR2 ANQGSEA. CDR3 length: 13 amino acids. The CDR3 DNA is TGCAGCGTGGGGACAGGCAGCAATCAGCCCCAGCATTTT. It is translated as CSVGTGSNQPQHF.

This clonotype was recorded at least ten times. The V gene is TRBV6-2 or TRBV6-3, the J gene TRBJ2-7; tentatively, D is TRBD1 (6 bases). Germline V gene sequence: CDR1 MNHEY, CDR2 SVGEGT. The CDR3 runs to 14 residues. Trimming pared 0 bases from V and 6 bases from J, leaving 12 bases between. In DNA form, the CDR3 reads TGTGCCAGCAGTTACTCGGATCTCAGGGGCGAGCAGTACTTC. Residues: CASSYSDLRGEQYF.

About this clonotype: One base away lies a much larger clone, so this may be a sequencing read error. The chain uses TRBV15 and TRBJ2-7; TRBD1 matches 8 bases. The CDR3 consists of 13 residues. Looked up from germline, CDR1 is LNHNV and CDR2 is YYDKDF (reference sequence). Trimming cost V 4 bases and J 9 bases; bases outside gene matches: 8. In DNA, the CDR3 is TGTGCCACCAGCACCGCGGACAGGGTTGGGCAGTACTTC. The encoded protein is CATSTADRVGQYF. The full variable domain, in which reference TRBV15 and TRBJ2-7 provide the parts outside the CDR3, is DAMVIQNPRYQVTQFGKPVTLSCSQTLNHNVMYWYQQKSSQAPKLLFHYYDKDFNNEADTPDNFQSRRPNTSFCFLDIRSPGLGDTAMYLCATSTADRVGQYFGPGTRLTVT.

This clonotype was counted at least ten times. The chain links TRBV29-1 to TRBJ2-7; tentatively, D is TRBD1 (6 bases). Trimming shortened V by 7 bases and J by 4 bases, and 17 bases separated the two germline ends. Germline assignment: CDR1 SQVTM and CDR2 ANQGSEA. This CDR3 spans 13 amino acids. In DNA form, the CDR3 reads TGCAGCGGCTCGGGACAATCCGGTTACGAGCAGTACTTC. Translating it yields CSGSGQSGYEQYF.

The chain is built from TRBV3-1 and TRBJ2-2; the D gene is possibly TRBD1 (7 bases). CDR1 LGHDT and CDR2 YNNKEL come from the germline V gene (reference sequence). The CDR3 spans 15 residues. V was trimmed by 0 bases and J by 7 bases, leaving 12 bases between them. The CDR3, as DNA: TGTGCCAGCAGCCAAGACGTCCAGGGGGGCGGGGAGCTGTTTTTT. Its translation: CASSQDVQGGGELFF. Full variable domain (missing parts from reference TRBV3-1 and TRBJ2-2): DTAVSQTPKYLVTQMGNDKSIKCEQNLGHDTMYWYKQDSKKFLKIMFSYNNKELIINETVPNRFSPKSPDKAHLNLHINSLELGDSAVYFCASSQDVQGGGELFFGEGSRLTVL.

This clonotype was counted at least ten times. This sequence joins TRBV12-3 or TRBV12-4 and TRBJ1-5, with 9 bases identical to TRBD1. The V gene end was trimmed by 3 bases and the J gene end by 0 bases; junction bases not matched to a gene: 6. The length of the CDR3 is 17 residues. The CDR3 loop is CASSLGQGRSSNQPQHF. The CDR3 bases are TGTGCCAGCAGTTTGGGACAGGGAAGGAGTAGCAATCAGCCCCAGCATTTT.

This clonotype was recorded many times. V and J are TRBV19 and TRBJ1-6; TRBD1 is a possible D gene (6 bases). CDR1 LNHDA and CDR2 SQIVND come from the germline V gene (reference sequence). Between the trimmed V and J ends, which lost 5 bases and 9 bases, there was a span of 17 bases. There are 15 residues in the CDR3. DNA of the CDR3: TGTGCCAGTAGTGACACAGGGTTGGATGGTTCACCCCTCCACTTT. This encodes CASSDTGLDGSPLHF.

This clonotype was seen a few times. This sequence joins TRBV19 and TRBJ2-2; D gene uncertain. There are 13 residues in the CDR3. V was shortened by 1 base and J by 4 bases, with 4 bases between the two germline ends. Per the germline V gene, CDR1 is LNHDA and CDR2 is SQIVND (reference sequence). CDR3 in amino acids: CASSIGSTGELFF. The DNA of the CDR3 is TGTGCCAGTAGTATAGGTAGCACCGGGGAGCTGTTTTTT.

This clonotype showed up many times. One end of the junction varies from germline; a read error may be responsible. V and J are TRBV7-9 and TRBJ2-5, with D hard to call. The CDR3 covers 11 residues. Germline assignment: CDR1 SEHNR and CDR2 FQNEAQ (reference sequence). CDR3 amino acids: CASSPVGTQYF. The CDR3 DNA sequence: TGCGCCAGCAGCCCTGTCGGGACCCAGTACTTC.

This clonotype has ten or more counts. The rearrangement uses TRBV28 and TRBJ2-7; no clear D gene. This CDR3 is built from 14 residues. Germline V gene sequence: CDR1 MDHEN, CDR2 SYDVKM. V lost 5 bases and J 4 bases, leaving 15 bases between the germline ends. CDR3 loop: CASSKSLSGYEQYF. The DNA for the CDR3 is TGTGCCAGCAGTAAGAGTCTTAGTGGGTACGAGCAGTACTTC.

This clonotype was observed at least ten times. The V and J genes are TRBV9 and TRBJ2-5; perhaps TRBD1 as D (5 bases). The V gene lost 4 bases and the J gene lost 0 bases, with 10 bases spanning the gap. CDR1 is SGDLS, CDR2 YYNGEE, per germline. The CDR3 length is 14 residues. The CDR3 DNA follows: TGTGCCAGCAGCTTACGACAGTACCAAGAGACCCAGTACTTC. Its protein product is CASSLRQYQETQYF.

The J gene is TRBJ1-2, the V gene TRBV7-9; D gene unclear. This CDR3 region has 15 residues. V was cut by 3 bases and J by 0 bases, with 11 bases left in between. The germline V gene has CDR1 SEHNR and CDR2 FQNEAQ (reference sequence). This chain's CDR3 is CASSFFTQANYGYTF. The CDR3 DNA reads as TGTGCCAGCAGCTTCTTTACTCAAGCTAACTATGGCTACACCTTC.

The V and J genes are TRBV6-1 and TRBJ1-5; possibly TRBD1 for D (5 bases). Trimming took 5 bases from V and 7 from J, leaving 12 bases between them. This CDR3 is built from 13 residues. CDR1 is MNHNS, CDR2 SASEGT, per germline. The CDR3 here is CASSTGSQQPQHF. CDR3 coding DNA: TGTGCCAGCAGTACAGGTTCCCAACAGCCCCAGCATTTT.

This clonotype was observed at least ten times. The chain has TRBV7-2 and TRBJ1-1; maybe TRBD1 (5 bases). The CDR3 length is 15 residues. CDR1 is SGHTA, CDR2 FQGNSA, per germline. Deletions cut 0 bases from V and 5 bases from J, with 13 bases between. The CDR3 nucleotides are TGTGCCAGCAGCTTAGCGCTCGGGGGTTATACTGAAGCTTTCTTT. It translates to CASSLALGGYTEAFF.

This clonotype was detected many times. The rearrangement uses TRBV11-1 and TRBJ1-1; D unclear. The germline V gene encodes CDR1 SGHAT and CDR2 FQDESV (reference sequence). The CDR3 sequence is 13 residues long. V lost 5 bases and J lost 1, with 8 bases in between. This CDR3 is CASSRNGNTEAFF. The DNA of the CDR3 is TGTGCCAGCAGCCGGAACGGGAACACTGAAGCTTTCTTT.

This clonotype was recorded many times. The chain has TRBV2 and TRBJ1-3, with 7 nucleotides matching TRBD1. The trim removed 7 bases at V and 0 bases at J, leaving 9 bases unmatched. The CDR3 is 16 amino acids. The germline CDR1 and CDR2 sequences are SNHLY and FYNNEI. CDR3 protein: CASTKDRFTSGNTIYF. The CDR3 DNA follows: TGTGCCAGCACCAAGGACAGGTTTACCTCTGGAAACACCATATATTTT.

This clonotype has just a few counts. J is TRBJ2-4 and V is TRBV19, with D possibly being TRBD1 or TRBD2 (5 bases each). Germline V gives CDR1 LNHDA, CDR2 SQIVND (reference sequence). This CDR3 is built from 15 residues. V lost 5 bases and J 1 base, leaving 12 bases between the germline ends. The CDR3 reads CASSWREGAKNIQYF. As DNA, the CDR3 is TGTGCCAGTAGTTGGCGTGAGGGGGCCAAAAACATTCAGTACTTC.

V usage is TRBV3-1 and J usage is TRBJ2-7; D ambiguous. This CDR3 region has 15 residues. Germline CDR1 and CDR2: LGHDT and YNNKEL (reference sequence). V lost 4 bases and J 3 bases, leaving 16 bases between the germline ends. CDR3 sequence reads: CASSPMMGGDYEQYF. The DNA of the CDR3 is TGTGCCAGCAGCCCCATGATGGGCGGAGACTACGAGCAGTACTTC.

This clonotype was counted many times. The genes are TRBV6-2 or TRBV6-3 and TRBJ2-5; no reliable D call. Between the trimmed V and J ends, which lost 6 bases and 0 bases, there was a span of 11 bases. This CDR3 spans 14 amino acids. Germline assignment: CDR1 MNHEY and CDR2 SVGEGT. This CDR3 reads CASSHTPDQETQYF. The CDR3 nucleotides read TGTGCCAGCAGCCATACCCCTGACCAAGAGACCCAGTACTTC.

This clonotype occurred many times. The genes are TRBV30 and TRBJ1-5; D is perhaps TRBD1 (6 bases). Germline V lookup: CDR1 GTSNPN, CDR2 SVGIG (reference sequence). The CDR3 contains 14 residues. Trimming cost V 0 bases and J 5 bases, with 11 bases left between them. Here the CDR3 reads CAWSVQGGYQPQHF. In DNA form, the CDR3 reads TGTGCCTGGAGTGTACAGGGTGGTTATCAGCCCCAGCATTTT.

This clonotype was detected many times. This sequence joins TRBV2 and TRBJ2-2; D call uncertain. This CDR3 contains 11 residues. CDR1 is SNHLY, CDR2 FYNNEI, per germline. V was pared by 8 bases and J by 6 bases, with 7 bases between. CDR3 DNA sequence: TGTGCCAGCTTGAGTCCCGGGGAGCTGTTTTTT. This gives the protein CASLSPGELFF.

Ten or more counts support this clonotype. The gene calls are TRBV7-1 and TRBJ2-3; 11 positions match TRBD1. TRBV7-1 is treated as an ORF (open reading frame) with a function not yet certain. This CDR3 region has 19 residues. The J segment lost 3 bases and the V segment lost 6 bases, leaving 17 bases of the junction unmatched. CDR3 in DNA: TGTGCCAGCAGACGTAAGCGCCCGGGGACAGGGGGGAAGACAGATACGCAGTATTTT. Residues: CASRRKRPGTGGKTDTQYF.

The chain carries TRBV2 and TRBJ1-1; D gene ambiguous. The CDR3 is 14 amino acids. With 4 bases removed from V and 1 base from J, the gap between germline ends came to 10 bases. The germline V gene has CDR1 SNHLY and CDR2 FYNNEI. CDR3 DNA sequence: TGTGCCAGCAGTGTTTTAGCGCAGAACACTGAAGCTTTCTTT. As protein: CASSVLAQNTEAFF.

This clonotype was detected many times. At one end, the junction sequence differs from germline, possibly due to a read error. This chain connects TRBV12-3 or TRBV12-4 to TRBJ2-2; perhaps TRBD2 as D (5 bases). There are 13 residues in the CDR3. This CDR3 reads CASTEPSSWEPFF. CDR3 bases: TGTGCCAGCACCGAACCGAGTTCTTGGGAGCCGTTTTTT.